The next 18 T cell receptor beta chains were all read from a single sample in a study of beta chain features in type 1 diabetes. Reverse transcription of all isolated RNA meant that expressed TCRB transcripts were sequenced. Repertoires were generated with immunoSEQ multiplex PCR, while TCRdb's copy carries only in-frame clones and drops some. The sample has around 310,000 clones, about 14% seen once; the top ten hold nearly 0.015%. General study results and limits: TCRB CDR3s were moderately but significantly shorter in Type 1 diabetes patients in all four CD4+ subsets.

Their antigens are not known. Source material: naive CD4+ T cells from blood. These receptors came from a woman between 18 and 29 years old with type 1 diabetes.

This clone was picked up a small number of times. This chain connects TRBV7-9 to TRBJ2-1; maybe TRBD2 (5 bases). Germline CDR1 reads SEHNR; CDR2 reads FQNEAQ (reference sequence). Deletions cut 1 base from V and 12 bases from J, with 10 bases between. This CDR3 comprises 12 residues. The CDR3 reads CASSLDSARQFF. The CDR3 region has the DNA TGTGCCAGCAGCTTAGATAGCGCCAGGCAGTTCTTC. Based on the CDR3 plus reference TRBV7-9 and TRBJ2-1, the full variable domain is DTGVSQNPRHKITKRGQNVTFRCDPISEHNRLYWYRQTLGQGPEFLTYFQNEAQLEKSRLLSDRFSAERPKGSFSTLEIQRTEQGDSAMYLCASSLDSARQFFGPGTRLTVL.

This clone was recorded a few times. The chain has TRBV29-1 and TRBJ2-6, with D hard to call. Germline values: CDR1 SQVTM, CDR2 ANQGSEA. Trimming took off 2 bases at V and 1 base at J, with 9 bases between the two ends. The CDR3 loop spans 15 amino acids. The CDR3 here is CSVEISGSGANVLTF. DNA of the CDR3: TGCAGCGTTGAAATTTCCGGTTCTGGGGCCAACGTCCTGACTTTC.

The chain links TRBV28 to TRBJ2-5; weak D call: TRBD1 (6 bases). With 6 bases removed from V and 2 bases from J, the gap between germline ends came to 10 bases. Germline V gene lookup returns CDR1 MDHEN and CDR2 SYDVKM. The CDR3 contains 13 residues. The CDR3 loop reads CASRGQVQETQYF. CDR3 nucleotide sequence: TGTGCCAGCAGGGGACAAGTACAAGAGACCCAGTACTTC. Variable domain in full (rest from reference TRBV28 and TRBJ2-5): DVKVTQSSRYLVKRTGEKVFLECVQDMDHENMFWYRQDPGLGLRLIYFSYDVKMKEKGDIPEGYSVSREKKERFSLILESASTNQTSMYLCASRGQVQETQYFGPGTRLLVL.

This clone was seen a handful of times. The chain employs TRBV21-1 and TRBJ2-5; the tabulated D call, TRBD1, remains unverified against the DNA. TRBV21-1 is an annotated pseudogene. CDR3 size: 13 residues. CDR3 DNA sequence: TGTGCCAGCAGCAAACTTACAGGGTTTTTTCAGTACTTC. Translated: CASSKLTGFFQYF.

The rearrangement joins TRBV2 to TRBJ2-1; D gene unclear. From germline, CDR1 is SNHLY and CDR2 FYNNEI. V was pared by 6 bases and J by 2 bases, with 8 bases between. This CDR3 is 13 amino acids long. DNA for the CDR3: TGTGCCAGCAGACAGACCCCCTACAATGAGCAGTTCTTC. As protein: CASRQTPYNEQFF.

CDR3 region: CASSSGGNTQYF. The CDR3 DNA follows: TGTGCCAGCAGCTCAGGGGGGAATACGCAGTATTTT. The rearrangement joins TRBV11-3 to TRBJ2-3, with D possibly TRBD1 on 7 matching bases. The V and J ends lost 4 bases and 7 bases respectively, with 9 bases between them. CDR3 length: 12 residues. Germline lookup yields CDR1 SGHNT and CDR2 YENEEA.

This clone occurred a few times. V is TRBV7-9 and J is TRBJ1-1, with 7 nucleotides matching TRBD1. V trimming: 5 bases; J trimming: 1 base; junction bases outside the gene matches: 4. Germline-derived CDR1 and CDR2 are SEHNR and FQNEAQ (reference sequence). This CDR3 comprises 14 residues. The CDR3 sequence: CASSPWDRNTEAFF. CDR3 DNA sequence: TGTGCCAGCAGCCCCTGGGACAGGAACACTGAAGCTTTCTTT.

This clone was seen a single time. The V call is TRBV27, the J call TRBJ1-2; 7 bases are shared with TRBD1. Germline-derived CDR1 and CDR2 are MNHEY and SMNVEV (reference sequence). Trimming took 4 bases from V and 3 from J; bases not matched to a gene: 11. The CDR3 has 16 residues. The CDR3 is CASSSYPGQTDYGYTF. The CDR3 coding sequence is TGTGCCAGCAGTTCTTACCCGGGACAGACGGACTATGGCTACACCTTC.

CDR3 amino acids: CASSSTSEGPRADTQYF. Here the CDR3 DNA reads TGTGCCAGCAGCTCTACCTCGGAGGGGCCCCGCGCAGATACGCAGTATTTT. The chain has TRBV7-6 and TRBJ2-3; D is possibly TRBD2 (6 bases). Trimming shortened V by 4 bases and J by 4 bases, and 21 bases separated the two germline ends. This CDR3 spans 17 amino acids. Germline V lookup: CDR1 SGHVS, CDR2 FNYEAQ.

This clone was seen only a few times. The CDR3 spells CASSFGLAGGPYEQYF. CDR3 in DNA: TGCGCCAGCAGCTTTGGTCTAGCGGGAGGGCCCTACGAGCAGTACTTC. The chain combines TRBV5-1 with TRBJ2-7; 12 bases map to TRBD2. The J segment lost 2 bases and the V segment lost 2 bases, leaving 5 bases of the junction unmatched. Germline values: CDR1 SGHRS, CDR2 YFSETQ. The CDR3 sequence is 16 residues long.

The table lists this clone with a few counts. The rearrangement uses TRBV7-8 and TRBJ1-4; TRBD1 aligns across 7 bases. This CDR3 is built from 15 residues. Germline CDR1 reads SGHVS; CDR2 reads FQNEAQ. V lost 4 bases, J lost 8 bases, and 10 bases stayed unmatched. CDR3 DNA sequence: TGTGCCAGCAGCTCAACCCGGGACAGAAGGGAAAAACTGTTTTTT. This translates into CASSSTRDRREKLFF.

This clone was observed a handful of times. The genes are TRBV6-6 and TRBJ1-5, with 7 bases that match TRBD1. V dropped 7 bases and J dropped 6; count of bases not matched to a gene: 6. The germline CDR1 and CDR2 sequences are MNHNY and SVGAGI (reference sequence). The CDR3 is 13 amino acids. The CDR3 coding sequence is TGTGCCAGCACCAGTAGACAGGGTCAGCCCCAGCATTTT. This encodes CASTSRQGQPQHF.

This clone occurred a few times. V and J are TRBV7-2 and TRBJ1-2; maybe TRBD1 (6 bases). Germline-derived CDR1 and CDR2 are SGHTA and FQGNSA. This CDR3 contains 15 residues. The ends were cut back, 4 bases at V and 3 bases at J, with 15 bases in the middle. The CDR3 DNA sequence: TGTGCCAGCAGCTCACACCGGGACAAGGACTATGGCTACACCTTC. This encodes CASSSHRDKDYGYTF. Variable domain in full (rest from reference TRBV7-2 and TRBJ1-2): GAGVSQSPSNKVTEKGKDVELRCDPISGHTALYWYRQSLGQGLEFLIYFQGNSAPDKSGLPSDRFSAERTGGSVSTLTIQRTQQEDSAVYLCASSSHRDKDYGYTFGSGTRLTVV.

The chain employs TRBV19 and TRBJ2-1; D is possibly TRBD2 (6 bases). The length of the CDR3 is 11 residues. Germline V lookup: CDR1 LNHDA, CDR2 SQIVND (reference sequence). Deletions cut 10 bases from V and 6 bases from J, with 10 bases between. The CDR3 DNA reads as TGTGCCACCGCGCGGGGCAATGAGCAGTTCTTC. The encoded protein is CATARGNEQFF. The entire variable domain, with the rest obtained from reference TRBV19 and TRBJ2-1, is as follows: DGGITQSPKYLFRKEGQNVTLSCEQNLNHDAMYWYRQDPGQGLRLIYYSQIVNDFQKGDIAEGYSVSREKKESFPLTVTSAQKNPTAFYLCATARGNEQFFGPGTRLTVL.

This clone was seen a few times. The chain employs TRBV30 and TRBJ2-1, with 7 bases identical to TRBD2. V was clipped by 2 bases and J by 7 bases; unmatched bases: 8. Germline CDR1 GTSNPN, CDR2 SVGIG (reference sequence). This CDR3 has 14 amino acids. Written as DNA, the CDR3 is TGTGCCTGGAGTAGGGGCGGGAGCTCGAATGAGCAGTTCTTC. Its translation is CAWSRGGSSNEQFF.

The table lists this clone with a few counts. The V gene is TRBV5-1, the J gene TRBJ2-5; 8 bases map to TRBD1. The CDR3 runs 14 residues. Germline V lookup: CDR1 SGHRS, CDR2 YFSETQ. V shed 8 bases, J shed 4 bases, and the junction held 10 bases outside the gene matches. CDR3 residues: CASNDRGRGETQYF. CDR3 in DNA: TGCGCCAGTAATGACAGGGGCCGGGGAGAGACCCAGTACTTC.

The chain recombines TRBV30 with TRBJ2-2, with 11 nucleotides matching TRBD2. This CDR3 has 17 amino acids. In germline, CDR1 is GTSNPN, CDR2 SVGIG (reference sequence). After removal of 2 bases from V and 3 bases from J, the junction contained 8 bases not matched to a gene. The CDR3 sequence is CAWSRLAGGYYTGELFF. The DNA of the CDR3 is TGTGCCTGGAGTCGGCTAGCGGGAGGTTATTACACCGGGGAGCTGTTTTTT. The full variable domain, in which reference TRBV30 and TRBJ2-2 provide the parts outside the CDR3, is SQTIHQWPATLVQPVGSPLSLECTVEGTSNPNLYWYRQAAGRGLQLLFYSVGIGQISSEVPQNLSASRPQDRQFILSSKKLLLSDSGFYLCAWSRLAGGYYTGELFFGEGSRLTVL.

This chain links TRBV27 with TRBJ1-1, with 8 positions matching TRBD1. Germline trimming cut 4 bases from V and 0 bases from J; bases unmatched to any gene: 4. The germline V gene encodes CDR1 MNHEY and CDR2 SMNVEV (reference sequence). The length of the CDR3 is 15 residues. CDR3 sequence: CASSSGQGLNTEAFF. The CDR3 DNA follows: TGTGCCAGCAGTTCAGGACAGGGATTGAACACTGAAGCTTTCTTT.